This T cell receptor (beta chain) was profiled in a study of radiotherapy plus CTLA-4 blockade in lung cancer. Study-wide context: Among enrolled patients, approximately 18% responded and 30% to 40% achieved disease control. Study findings and constraints: Following radiotherapy plus ipilimumab, tumor-derived TCR clones expanded in the blood. Early blood T cell clone changes and increased post-radiation serum interferon-beta were reportedly the strongest response predictors.

Of note for this clone: Its target is unknown.

TCRdb's table, derived via immunoSEQ multiplex PCR, lists solely in-frame clones and lacks some. This sample carries 12,000 or so clones, about 86% of them seen once, and the ten largest clones take about 29%. Focal radiation with ipilimumab CTLA-4 blockade was given to patients with chemo-refractory metastatic non-small-cell lung cancer. With 4 bases removed from V and 2 bases from J, the gap between germline ends came to 11 bases. The CDR3 runs to 14 residues. Per the germline V gene, CDR1 is SGHNT and CDR2 is YYREEE (reference sequence). The V call is TRBV5-4, the J call TRBJ2-3; D is unresolved. This sequence was found in a human donor with non-small cell lung cancer that progressed on radiotherapy plus ipilimumab. This specimen consisted of peripheral blood, obtained from a patient treated with radiotherapy plus ipilimumab. This CDR3 reads CASSDRSYTDTQYF. In DNA, the CDR3 is TGTGCCAGCAGCGACCGGTCTTACACAGATACGCAGTATTTT. Using reference TRBV5-4 and TRBJ2-3 for the parts outside the CDR3, the full variable domain is ETGVTQSPTHLIKTRGQQVTLRCSSQSGHNTVSWYQQALGQGPQFIFQYYREEENGRGNFPPRFSGLQFPNYSSELNVNALELDDSALYLCASSDRSYTDTQYFGPGTRLTVL.